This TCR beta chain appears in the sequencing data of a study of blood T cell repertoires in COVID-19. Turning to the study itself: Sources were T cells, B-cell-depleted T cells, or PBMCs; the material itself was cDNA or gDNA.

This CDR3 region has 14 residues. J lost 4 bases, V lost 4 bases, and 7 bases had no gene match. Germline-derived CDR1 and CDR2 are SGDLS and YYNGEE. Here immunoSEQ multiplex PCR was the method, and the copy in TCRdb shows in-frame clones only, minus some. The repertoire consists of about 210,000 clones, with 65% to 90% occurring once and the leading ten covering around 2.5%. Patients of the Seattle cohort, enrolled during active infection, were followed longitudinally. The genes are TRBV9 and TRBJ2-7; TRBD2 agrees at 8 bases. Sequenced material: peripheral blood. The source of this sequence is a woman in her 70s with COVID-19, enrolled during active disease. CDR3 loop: CASSSGLGPYEQYF. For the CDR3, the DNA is TGTGCCAGCAGCTCGGGACTAGGGCCTTACGAGCAGTACTTC.